These 31 T cell receptor beta chains share one sample of origin, sequenced in a study of blood T cell repertoires in COVID-19. Data came from immunoSEQ multiplex PCR; TCRdb stores just in-frame clones and leaves some out. The sample has 150,000 to 200,000 clones; approximately 87% are singletons. Source material: PBMCs or T cells enriched from blood (not recorded which). The origin of the receptors is a woman aged 50 to 60 who had recovered from COVID-19.

The rearrangement links TRBV12-5 to TRBJ1-5; 7 bases fit TRBD1. CDR1 and CDR2 from the germline V gene are LGHNT and FRNRAP. J lost 2 bases, V lost 6 bases, and 7 bases had no gene match. The CDR3 sequence is 15 residues long. CDR3 in DNA: TGTGCTAGTGGGGAACAGGGGATAGGCAATCAGCCCCAGCATTTT. Translation gives CASGEQGIGNQPQHF.

The sample holds one count of this clone. This sequence joins TRBV2 and TRBJ2-2; possible D gene TRBD1, 5 bases. The CDR3 has 14 residues. The V end was cut by 1 base, the J end by 4 bases, with 7 bases between. The germline V gene encodes CDR1 SNHLY and CDR2 FYNNEI. The chain's CDR3 is CASSEERGTGELFF. In nucleotides, the CDR3 is TGTGCCAGCAGTGAAGAAAGGGGCACCGGGGAGCTGTTTTTT.

This chain connects TRBV6-4 to TRBJ2-2; D is perhaps TRBD2 (5 bases). Trimming removed 0 bases from V and 5 bases from J, with 7 bases in between. CDR3 length: 14 residues. Germline CDR1 is MRHNA and CDR2 is SNTAGT. In DNA, the CDR3 is TGTGCCAGCAGTGACTCCGGGAAAACCGGGGAGCTGTTTTTT. This codes for CASSDSGKTGELFF.

V usage is TRBV7-3 and J usage is TRBJ1-1; a possible D gene is TRBD1 (5 bases). There are 15 residues in the CDR3. The germline gives CDR1 SGHTA, CDR2 FQGTGA. V lost 1 base and J lost 5, with 14 bases in between. DNA of the CDR3: TGTGCCAGCAGCTTAATCCCAGGGAGCGGGACTGAAGCTTTCTTT. Translation gives CASSLIPGSGTEAFF.

This rearrangement joins TRBV18 to TRBJ2-4, with 7 nucleotides matching TRBD1. The germline CDR1 and CDR2 sequences are KGHSH and LQKENI. CDR3 length: 16 residues. The J segment lost 0 bases and the V segment lost 0 bases, leaving 2 bases of the junction unmatched. In DNA, the CDR3 is TGTGCCAGCTCACCACCGCGACAGGGAGCCAAAAACATTCAGTACTTC. Translating gives CASSPPRQGAKNIQYF.

The chain recombines TRBV4-2 with TRBJ1-3; D may be TRBD1 (6 bases). The V end was cut by 1 base, the J end by 0 bases, with 10 bases between. CDR3 length: 16 residues. Germline V gives CDR1 LGHNA, CDR2 YNFKEQ. CDR3 bases: TGTGCCAGCAGCCAAGCAATGACAGGCTCTGGAAACACCATATATTTT. Its protein is CASSQAMTGSGNTIYF.

The V gene is TRBV19, the J gene TRBJ2-4; D unresolved. Trimming pared 3 bases from V and 8 bases from J, leaving 11 bases between. There are 13 residues in the CDR3. The germline CDR1 and CDR2 sequences are LNHDA and SQIVND (reference sequence). In DNA form, the CDR3 reads TGTGCCAGTAGTATTCCCTCACGGGACATTCAGTACTTC. This encodes CASSIPSRDIQYF.

The chain has TRBV27 and TRBJ2-2; TRBD1 might be the D (6 bases). CDR3 length: 15 residues. V lost 7 bases to trimming and J lost 5 bases, with 17 bases between them. Germline V gives CDR1 MNHEY, CDR2 SMNVEV (reference sequence). CDR3 sequence (DNA): TGTGCCAGCAAAAGTTCAGGGGCCCCAACCGGGGAGCTGTTTTTT. The encoded protein is CASKSSGAPTGELFF.

This rearrangement joins TRBV9 to TRBJ2-7, with 7 bases identical to TRBD1. Germline CDR1 is SGDLS and CDR2 is YYNGEE. The CDR3 runs 15 residues. V lost 0 bases to trimming and J lost 3 bases; unmatched junction nucleotides: 6. In nucleotides, the CDR3 is TGTGCCAGCAGCGTAGTAGGGACAGCAAGCTACGAGCAGTACTTC. As protein: CASSVVGTASYEQYF.

The chain is built from TRBV5-1 and TRBJ2-1; D might be TRBD2 (5 bases). The CDR3 length is 13 residues. The germline CDR1 and CDR2 sequences are SGHRS and YFSETQ. With 2 bases removed from V and 7 bases from J, the gap between germline ends came to 10 bases. CDR3 sequence (DNA): TGCGCCAGCAGCTTCGAGGGTCAAAATGAGCAGTTCTTC. Amino acid sequence: CASSFEGQNEQFF.

This chain joins TRBV5-6 and TRBJ2-7; a possible D gene is TRBD1 (5 bases). Germline CDR1 and CDR2: SGHDT and YYEEEE. The CDR3 contains 13 residues. The germline V and J ends were trimmed by 2 bases and 0 bases, with 6 bases remaining between them. For the CDR3, the DNA is TGTGCCAGCAGCTTAGGGGCCTCCTACGAGCAGTACTTC. Translation: CASSLGASYEQYF. The variable domain in full, completed from reference TRBV5-6 and TRBJ2-7, reads DAGVTQSPTHLIKTRGQQVTLRCSPKSGHDTVSWYQQALGQGPQFIFQYYEEEERQRGNFPDRFSGHQFPNYSSELNVNALLLGDSALYLCASSLGASYEQYFGPGTRLTVT.

This chain joins TRBV10-3 and TRBJ1-1, with D unresolved. This CDR3 has 12 residues. Germline lookup yields CDR1 ENHRY and CDR2 SYGVKD. Trimming pared 1 base from V and 6 bases from J, leaving 6 bases between. CDR3 sequence (DNA): TGTGCCATCAGTGAGTGGGGAGCTGAAGCTTTCTTT. Translated, it gives CAISEWGAEAFF.

This clone was counted only a few times. The chain is built from TRBV2 and TRBJ2-3; 7 nucleotides agree with TRBD2. This CDR3 has 14 amino acids. The germline V gene has CDR1 SNHLY and CDR2 FYNNEI. V gave up 4 bases and J gave up 2 bases; unmatched junction bases: 3. The CDR3 DNA is TGTGCCAGCAGTGGGGGACTACCCACAGATACGCAGTATTTT. This gives the protein CASSGGLPTDTQYF. Full variable domain (outside the CDR3, taken from reference TRBV2 and TRBJ2-3): EPEVTQTPSHQVTQMGQEVILRCVPISNHLYFYWYRQILGQKVEFLVSFYNNEISEKSEIFDDQFSVERPDGSNFTLKIRSTKLEDSAMYFCASSGGLPTDTQYFGPGTRLTVL.

This chain links TRBV19 with TRBJ2-1; D is uncertain. Germline values: CDR1 LNHDA, CDR2 SQIVND (reference sequence). The germline V and J ends were trimmed by 3 bases and 7 bases, with 16 bases remaining between them. The CDR3 is 15 amino acids. In DNA form, the CDR3 reads TGTGCCAGTAGTATCTCGCAACAACCGCTTAATGAGCAGTTCTTC. Translating gives CASSISQQPLNEQFF.

The chain combines TRBV18 with TRBJ1-1, with a tentative D call TRBD1 (6 bases). CDR1 KGHSH and CDR2 LQKENI come from the germline V gene. The V gene lost 1 base and the J gene lost 3 bases, with 18 bases spanning the gap. The CDR3 spans 17 residues. CDR3 loop: CASSPLGGGQKDTEAFF. The CDR3 nucleotides read TGTGCCAGCTCACCACTTGGCGGGGGGCAAAAGGACACTGAAGCTTTCTTT. The variable domain in full, completed from reference TRBV18 and TRBJ1-1, reads NAGVMQNPRHLVRRRGQEARLRCSPMKGHSHVYWYRQLPEEGLKFMVYLQKENIIDESGMPKERFSAEFPKEGPSILRIQQVVRGDSAAYFCASSPLGGGQKDTEAFFGQGTRLTVV.

The chain couples TRBV12-3 or TRBV12-4 to TRBJ1-1, with D possibly TRBD1 on 5 matching bases. The CDR3 sequence is 12 residues long. Trimming removed 6 bases from V and 3 bases from J, with 8 bases in between. Here the CDR3 DNA reads TGTGCCAGCAGGCTCAGGGACACTGAAGCTTTCTTT. It yields the protein CASRLRDTEAFF.

This clone appeared once. The J gene is TRBJ1-1, the V gene TRBV2; D uncertain. CDR3 length: 13 amino acids. Between the trimmed V and J ends, which lost 7 bases and 1 base, there was a span of 10 bases. Per the germline V gene, CDR1 is SNHLY and CDR2 is FYNNEI. CDR3 DNA sequence: TGTGCCAGCACGCGGGTCCAGAACACTGAAGCTTTCTTT. Protein: CASTRVQNTEAFF.

The rearrangement uses TRBV27 and TRBJ1-1; TRBD1 matches 8 bases. The V and J ends lost 6 bases and 4 bases, in that order; junction bases with no gene match: 7. The germline CDR1 and CDR2 sequences are MNHEY and SMNVEV (reference sequence). This CDR3 has 14 residues. The CDR3 coding sequence is TGTGCCAGCAGATGGACAGGGCGGGGCACTGAAGCTTTCTTT. This translates into CASRWTGRGTEAFF.

This clone is a singleton in its sample. The chain is built from TRBV3-1 (or the pseudogene TRBV3-2) and TRBJ2-1, with D possibly being TRBD1 (5 bases). In germline, CDR1 is LGHDT, CDR2 YNNKEL (reference sequence). With 0 bases removed from V and 5 bases from J, the gap between germline ends came to 20 bases. CDR3 length equals 18 residues. CDR3 protein: CASSQDWSGRPRDNEQFF. In DNA form, the CDR3 reads TGTGCCAGCAGCCAAGATTGGTCAGGGCGGCCTAGGGACAATGAGCAGTTCTTC.

The genes are TRBV6-2 or TRBV6-3 and TRBJ1-6; 8 nucleotides line up with TRBD1. Germline lookup yields CDR1 MNHEY and CDR2 SVGEGT. This CDR3 contains 15 residues. V trimming: 5 bases; J trimming: 6 bases; junction bases outside the gene matches: 6. The CDR3 region is CASSDRTGSNSPLHF. DNA for the CDR3: TGTGCCAGCAGTGATCGGACAGGGAGTAATTCACCCCTCCACTTT.

This clone was seen a few times. CDR3 loop: CASSTGAQPQHF. CDR3 coding DNA: TGTGCCAGCAGCACAGGGGCCCAGCCCCAGCATTTT. V gene TRBV3-1 (or the pseudogene TRBV3-2) combines with J gene TRBJ1-5, with TRBD1 matching over 7 bases. This CDR3 is built from 12 residues. Per the germline V gene, CDR1 is LGHDT and CDR2 is YNNKEL (reference sequence). V gave up 5 bases and J gave up 7 bases; unmatched junction bases: 2.

This chain connects TRBV5-6 to TRBJ1-1, with D tentatively TRBD1 (6 bases). CDR1 SGHDT and CDR2 YYEEEE come from the germline V gene. Trimming removed 0 bases from V and 0 bases from J, with 12 bases in between. The CDR3 spans 16 residues. Here the CDR3 DNA reads TGTGCCAGCAGCTTGGGCGGGGGCAGGGTGAACACTGAAGCTTTCTTT. Amino acid sequence: CASSLGGGRVNTEAFF. Using reference TRBV5-6 and TRBJ1-1 for the parts outside the CDR3, the full variable domain is DAGVTQSPTHLIKTRGQQVTLRCSPKSGHDTVSWYQQALGQGPQFIFQYYEEEERQRGNFPDRFSGHQFPNYSSELNVNALLLGDSALYLCASSLGGGRVNTEAFFGQGTRLTVV.

The rearrangement uses TRBV5-1 and TRBJ1-2; D unclear. V lost 3 bases and J lost 8, with 17 bases in between. CDR1 SGHRS and CDR2 YFSETQ come from the germline V gene. CDR3 length: 14 amino acids. The CDR3 DNA follows: TGCGCCAGCAGCTCGACCGTCGGCGGCAAAGGCTACACCTTC. Encoded protein: CASSSTVGGKGYTF.

This chain connects TRBV5-1 to TRBJ1-1, with 7 bases lining up with TRBD1. The CDR3 is 14 residues long. V trimming: 3 bases; J trimming: 4 bases; junction bases outside the gene matches: 6. Germline loops: CDR1 SGHRS, CDR2 YFSETQ. This chain's CDR3 is CASSSAGGSTEAFF. CDR3 DNA sequence: TGCGCCAGCAGCTCGGCAGGGGGTAGCACTGAAGCTTTCTTT.

This sequence joins TRBV13 and TRBJ2-7; 8 bases map to TRBD2. The CDR3 totals 14 residues. Trimming at V came to 5 bases and at J to 2 bases, leaving 5 bases not matched to a gene. Germline values: CDR1 PRHDT, CDR2 FYEKMQ (reference sequence). CDR3: CASSLVRGAYEQYF. In nucleotides, the CDR3 is TGTGCCAGCAGCCTCGTGCGGGGGGCCTACGAGCAGTACTTC.

The chain combines TRBV11-3 with TRBJ2-5; 7 bases line up with TRBD1. Trimming removed 1 base from V and 5 bases from J; junction bases left unmatched: 7. Germline values: CDR1 SGHNT, CDR2 YENEEA. The CDR3 sequence is 15 residues long. The chain's CDR3 is CASSLGGRGHETQYF. CDR3 coding DNA: TGTGCCAGCAGCTTAGGAGGAAGGGGGCATGAGACCCAGTACTTC. Filled out from reference TRBV11-3 and TRBJ2-5, the complete variable domain reads EAGVVQSPRYKIIEKKQPVAFWCNPISGHNTLYWYLQNLGQGPELLIRYENEEAVDDSQLPKDRFSAERLKGVDSTLKIQPAELGDSAVYLCASSLGGRGHETQYFGPGTRLLVL.

This clone was recorded many times. This CDR3 is also generated by other DNA sequences in the sample. The V call is TRBV9, the J call TRBJ2-5; possible D gene TRBD2, 7 bases. Looked up from germline, CDR1 is SGDLS and CDR2 is YYNGEE. The V and J ends lost 3 bases and 1 base respectively, with 10 bases between them. The CDR3 sequence is 14 residues long. The DNA of the CDR3 is TGTGCCAGCAGCGGAGGGGGGGCCCAAGAGACCCAGTACTTC. Its protein product is CASSGGGAQETQYF.

The chain joins TRBV6-2 or TRBV6-3 to TRBJ2-3; 9 bases align to TRBD2. Trimming at V came to 0 bases and at J to 8 bases, leaving 6 bases not matched to a gene. The CDR3 totals 15 residues. Germline V gene sequence: CDR1 MNHEY, CDR2 SVGEGT. CDR3 in DNA: TGTGCCAGCAGTTACTCGACTAGCGGCTGGGTTACGCAGTATTTT. Translating it yields CASSYSTSGWVTQYF.

CDR3 loop: CSVEDLDRGYGYTF. The CDR3 nucleotides are TGCAGCGTTGAGGACCTAGACAGGGGTTATGGCTACACCTTC. The genes are TRBV29-1 and TRBJ1-2; 8 bases are a match to TRBD1. This CDR3 comprises 14 residues. Germline loops: CDR1 SQVTM, CDR2 ANQGSEA. V gave up 3 bases and J gave up 5 bases; unmatched junction bases: 8. Full variable domain (rest looked up from reference TRBV29-1 and TRBJ1-2): SAVISQKPSRDICQRGTSLTIQCQVDSQVTMMFWYRQQPGQSLTLIATANQGSEATYESGFVIDKFPISRPNLTFSTLTVSNMSPEDSSIYLCSVEDLDRGYGYTFGSGTRLTVV.

The gene calls are TRBV30 and TRBJ1-1; no clear D gene. There are 13 residues in the CDR3. Per germline, CDR1 GTSNPN and CDR2 SVGIG (reference sequence). Trimming pared 3 bases from V and 0 bases from J, leaving 8 bases between. The CDR3 DNA is TGTGCCTGGAGCGGCCAGGTGAACACTGAAGCTTTCTTT. This codes for CAWSGQVNTEAFF.

The rearrangement joins TRBV5-1 to TRBJ2-3; TRBD2 matches 11 bases. Germline CDR1 and CDR2: SGHRS and YFSETQ. CDR3 length: 15 amino acids. V lost 4 bases, J lost 1 base, and 2 bases stayed unmatched. In DNA, the CDR3 is TGCGCCAGCAGCATACTAGCGGGGGGCACAGATACGCAGTATTTT. Its protein product is CASSILAGGTDTQYF.